This T cell receptor beta chain was recovered during a study of blood T cell repertoires in COVID-19. For the study at large: Acute and convalescent COVID-19 samples came from the United States, Italy and Spain. T cells, B-cell-depleted T cells, or PBMCs provided the cDNA or gDNA that served as material.

Sequenced by immunoSEQ multiplex PCR; TCRdb stores in-frame clones only, minus some. The top ten hold roughly 8% of the sample, which has 140,000 to 150,000 clones, roughly 80% seen once. CDR3 length: 15 amino acids. Trimming at V came to 1 base and at J to 0 bases, leaving 1 base not matched to a gene. Germline values: CDR1 MNHNS, CDR2 SASEGT. This clonotype originated in a human donor with acute or convalescent COVID-19. The donor label of this sample is uncertain. Sequencing was carried out using peripheral blood. The chain has TRBV6-1 and TRBJ2-7; 9 nucleotides line up with TRBD1. CDR3 loop: CASSEVDRGSYEQYV. CDR3 nucleotides: TGTGCCAGCAGTGAAGTGGACAGGGGCTCCTACGAGCAGTACGTC.